The next 22 T cell receptor beta chains were all read from a single sample in a study of blood T cell repertoires in COVID-19. Here immunoSEQ multiplex PCR was the method, and the copy in TCRdb shows in-frame clones only, minus some. The sample lists 360,000 or so clones, 90% occurring once. The material sequenced was peripheral blood. The source of these receptors is a man aged 18 to 30 with active or convalescent COVID-19.

Remarks on this clone: Other DNA sequences in the same sample also yield this CDR3. V is TRBV7-8 and J is TRBJ1-5; 8 nucleotides match TRBD1. Per germline, CDR1 SGHVS and CDR2 FQNEAQ. This CDR3 region has 16 residues. The V segment lost 0 bases and the J segment 4 bases; nucleotides outside the gene matches: 5. This CDR3 is CASSLALRQGNQPQHF. The DNA of the CDR3 is TGTGCCAGCAGCTTAGCGTTGAGACAGGGGAATCAGCCCCAGCATTTT.

The J gene is TRBJ1-2, the V gene TRBV7-6, with D unresolved. The CDR3 spans 13 residues. V dropped 5 bases and J dropped 6 bases, with 13 bases sitting between them. The germline V gene encodes CDR1 SGHVS and CDR2 FNYEAQ. This CDR3 is CASSTTPGDGYTF. As DNA, the CDR3 is TGTGCCAGCAGCACCACCCCCGGGGATGGCTACACCTTC.

The J gene is TRBJ2-5, the V gene TRBV2, with TRBD2 identical over 7 bases. The CDR3 is made up of 17 amino acids. Germline V gene data show CDR1 as SNHLY and CDR2 as FYNNEI. V was clipped by 1 base and J by 1 base; unmatched bases: 9. The CDR3 spells CASSEGGGSPVQETQYF. The DNA for the CDR3 is TGTGCCAGCAGTGAAGGGGGGGGAAGTCCCGTCCAAGAGACCCAGTACTTC.

This rearrangement joins TRBV18 to TRBJ1-2; tentative D call: TRBD1 (5 bases). The CDR3 contains 14 residues. From germline, CDR1 is KGHSH and CDR2 LQKENI. Trimming removed 0 bases from V and 8 bases from J, with 13 bases in between. CDR3 in DNA: TGTGCCAGCTCACCACCGGCCCAGGGTGTCGGCTACACCTTC. Amino acids: CASSPPAQGVGYTF.

The rearrangement joins TRBV10-3 to TRBJ1-2; TRBD1 is a possible D gene (6 bases). The CDR3 extends over 14 amino acids. CDR1 is ENHRY and CDR2 is SYGVKD in the germline V gene. Trimming took 8 bases from V and 5 from J, leaving 18 bases between them. The CDR3 DNA reads TGTGCCATCCGGTGGGGGGGCGAAGGTTATGGCTACACCTTC. Translation gives CAIRWGGEGYGYTF.

The chain uses TRBV10-2 and TRBJ2-1; TRBD1 might be the D (5 bases). The germline V gene has CDR1 WSHSY and CDR2 SAAADI. CDR3 size: 11 residues. Trimming left V 8 bases short and J 9 bases short, with 11 bases between. The CDR3 DNA follows: TGCGCCAGCGGGGCTACGTCTGAGCAGTTCTTC. This encodes CASGATSEQFF.

The chain employs TRBV19 and TRBJ2-2; 7 positions agree with TRBD1. The germline gives CDR1 LNHDA, CDR2 SQIVND (reference sequence). With 6 bases clipped from V and 7 bases from J, the junction kept 8 bases outside the gene matches. The CDR3 totals 14 residues. In nucleotides, the CDR3 is TGTGCCAGTAGGACAGGGTGGAAGGGCGGGGAGCTGTTTTTT. Translated, it gives CASRTGWKGGELFF.

The CDR3 DNA follows: TGTGCCAGCAGCGTCTTATCAGGGTCTGTCTCTGAAGCTTTCTTT. Translated: CASSVLSGSVSEAFF. This chain joins TRBV2 and TRBJ1-1; TRBD1 is a possible D gene (5 bases). Trimming shortened V by 6 bases and J by 6 bases, and 20 bases separated the two germline ends. The CDR3 has 15 residues. The germline gives CDR1 SNHLY, CDR2 FYNNEI.

The V and J genes are TRBV6-6 and TRBJ2-3; no firm D call. Germline V gives CDR1 MNHNY, CDR2 SVGAGI (reference sequence). The CDR3 length is 15 residues. V was clipped by 2 bases and J by 1 base, with 10 bases between them. CDR3 amino acids: CASSYAAIRTDTQYF. CDR3 nucleotides: TGTGCCAGCAGTTACGCGGCCATTCGCACAGATACGCAGTATTTT.

The chain joins TRBV18 to TRBJ2-7, with no clear D. Germline assignment: CDR1 KGHSH and CDR2 LQKENI. The CDR3 totals 14 residues. V was cut by 0 bases and J by 6 bases, with 12 bases left in between. CDR3 bases: TGTGCCAGCTCACCACCGGCAGGTGTTTCCGAGCAGTACTTC. Translated, it gives CASSPPAGVSEQYF.

The J gene is TRBJ1-1, the V gene TRBV11-1, with D tentatively TRBD1 (6 bases). The CDR3 sequence is 15 residues long. Germline values: CDR1 SGHAT, CDR2 FQDESV (reference sequence). V lost 0 bases and J 1 base, leaving 9 bases between the germline ends. The CDR3 nucleotides are TGTGCCAGCAGCTTAGCTGGGGGCGGGAACACTGAAGCTTTCTTT. It yields the protein CASSLAGGGNTEAFF. The entire variable domain, with the rest obtained from reference TRBV11-1 and TRBJ1-1, is as follows: EAEVAQSPRYKITEKSQAVAFWCDPISGHATLYWYRQILGQGPELLVQFQDESVVDDSQLPKDRFSAERLKGVDSTLKIQPAELGDSAMYLCASSLAGGGNTEAFFGQGTRLTVV.

The sample holds a few counts of this clone. Other DNA sequences in the same sample also yield this CDR3. The gene calls are TRBV27 and TRBJ1-2, with a weak D call TRBD1 (5 bases). Deletions cut 4 bases from V and 5 bases from J, with 14 bases between. CDR3 length: 14 amino acids. CDR1 is MNHEY, CDR2 SMNVEV, per germline (reference sequence). The CDR3 DNA is TGTGCCAGCAGTTATAGGCAGGGATCTTATGGCTACACCTTC. Residues: CASSYRQGSYGYTF.

The chain recombines TRBV12-5 with TRBJ2-1, with 7 bases fitting TRBD2. CDR1 and CDR2 (germline): LGHNT, FRNRAP. Unmatched junction bases numbered 16, after V lost 6 bases and J lost 8 bases. The CDR3 contains 16 residues. The CDR3: CASGFKLWGGYYEQFF. CDR3 bases: TGTGCTAGTGGCTTTAAATTATGGGGGGGTTATTATGAGCAGTTCTTC.

This clone was observed a single time. The V and J genes are TRBV9 and TRBJ1-2; D gene uncertain. CDR3 length equals 15 residues. Deletions cut 1 base from V and 4 bases from J, with 14 bases between. Germline V gene lookup returns CDR1 SGDLS and CDR2 YYNGEE. The CDR3 sequence is CASSVTKTRVYGYTF. The CDR3 DNA reads as TGTGCCAGCAGCGTAACCAAAACTAGGGTCTATGGCTACACCTTC.

V and J are TRBV27 and TRBJ2-5, with D unresolved. The germline gives CDR1 MNHEY, CDR2 SMNVEV (reference sequence). This CDR3 has 15 residues. Trimming cost V 3 bases and J 5 bases, with 16 bases left between them. The chain's CDR3 is CASSFAQATLETQYF. CDR3 coding DNA: TGTGCCAGCAGTTTTGCCCAGGCCACTTTGGAGACCCAGTACTTC.

Of note for this clone: Distinct nucleotide sequences in the sample also encode this CDR3. This chain uses TRBV7-9 with TRBJ1-1; D ambiguous. CDR3 length equals 13 residues. The germline V gene encodes CDR1 SEHNR and CDR2 FQNEAQ (reference sequence). The ends were cut back, 3 bases at V and 0 bases at J, with 5 bases in the middle. CDR3 loop: CASSFGMNTEAFF. The CDR3 DNA reads TGTGCCAGCAGCTTTGGCATGAACACTGAAGCTTTCTTT.

This clone was seen a single time. Since a far larger clone is one base different, this is likely a read error. The chain employs TRBV2 and TRBJ2-3, with 13 bases matching TRBD2. With 6 bases clipped from V and 6 bases from J, the junction kept 3 bases outside the gene matches. Germline V gives CDR1 SNHLY, CDR2 FYNNEI. The CDR3 runs to 14 residues. The CDR3 sequence is CASSGLAGEDTQYF. CDR3 DNA sequence: TGTGCCAGCAGCGGACTAGCGGGAGAGGATACGCAGTATTTT.

The chain has TRBV18 and TRBJ2-1, with a tentative D call TRBD1 (6 bases). CDR3 length equals 16 residues. The V gene's germline CDR1 is KGHSH and CDR2 LQKENI. The V and J ends lost 0 bases and 6 bases respectively, with 15 bases between them. The CDR3 spells CASSPPTGRRFNEQFF. CDR3 nucleotide sequence: TGTGCCAGCTCACCACCAACAGGGCGAAGGTTCAATGAGCAGTTCTTC.

This clone has more than one count but fewer than ten. V gene TRBV12-3 or TRBV12-4 combines with J gene TRBJ1-5, with TRBD1 matching 9 bases. The CDR3 loop spans 13 amino acids. V lost 6 bases to trimming and J lost 5 bases; unmatched junction nucleotides: 2. CDR3 amino acids: CASRTGGDQPQHF. The CDR3 region has the DNA TGTGCCAGCAGGACAGGGGGGGATCAGCCCCAGCATTTT.

The rearrangement uses TRBV9 and TRBJ1-1; tentatively, D is TRBD1 (5 bases). Germline V CDR1 and CDR2: SGDLS, YYNGEE. The CDR3 is 17 residues long. V lost 4 bases and J 1 base, leaving 20 bases between the germline ends. Here the CDR3 reads CASSRNPDSFGNTEAFF. The DNA for the CDR3 is TGTGCCAGCAGCCGAAACCCCGACAGTTTCGGGAACACTGAAGCTTTCTTT.

The chain employs TRBV6-5 and TRBJ1-1, with D tentatively TRBD1 (6 bases). Germline V gene lookup returns CDR1 MNHEY and CDR2 SVGAGI. V lost 7 bases and J lost 10, with 22 bases in between. CDR3 length: 14 amino acids. The CDR3 region is CASTPPGGGAGAFF. The DNA for the CDR3 is TGTGCCAGCACCCCTCCCGGCGGGGGGGCAGGAGCTTTCTTT.

In its sample, this clone was seen a few times. The chain links TRBV3-1 (or the pseudogene TRBV3-2) to TRBJ2-2, with 9 bases matching TRBD1. The V and J ends lost 5 bases and 3 bases, in that order; junction bases with no gene match: 7. CDR3 length: 16 residues. The germline V gene encodes CDR1 LGHDT and CDR2 YNNKEL (reference sequence). DNA of the CDR3: TGTGCCAGCAGCGCAGGGACAGGGAGATACACCGGGGAGCTGTTTTTT. Its protein is CASSAGTGRYTGELFF.